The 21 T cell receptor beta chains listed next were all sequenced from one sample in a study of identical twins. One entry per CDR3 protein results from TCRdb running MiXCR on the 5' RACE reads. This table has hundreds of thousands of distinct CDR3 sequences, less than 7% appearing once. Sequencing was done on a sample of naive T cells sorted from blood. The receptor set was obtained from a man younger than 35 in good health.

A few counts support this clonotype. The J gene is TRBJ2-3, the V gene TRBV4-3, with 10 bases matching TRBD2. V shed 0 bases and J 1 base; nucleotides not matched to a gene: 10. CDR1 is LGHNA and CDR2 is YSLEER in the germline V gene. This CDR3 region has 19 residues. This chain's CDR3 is CASSQEGSGRALGTDTQYF. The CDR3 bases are TGCGCCAGCAGCCAAGAGGGCAGCGGGAGGGCCCTCGGCACAGATACGCAGTATTTT.

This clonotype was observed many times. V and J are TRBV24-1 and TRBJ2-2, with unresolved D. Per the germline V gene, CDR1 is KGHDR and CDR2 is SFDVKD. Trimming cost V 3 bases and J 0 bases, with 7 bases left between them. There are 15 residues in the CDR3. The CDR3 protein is CATSDRTPNTGELFF. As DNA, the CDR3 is TGTGCCACCAGTGATCGGACCCCGAACACCGGGGAGCTGTTTTTT.

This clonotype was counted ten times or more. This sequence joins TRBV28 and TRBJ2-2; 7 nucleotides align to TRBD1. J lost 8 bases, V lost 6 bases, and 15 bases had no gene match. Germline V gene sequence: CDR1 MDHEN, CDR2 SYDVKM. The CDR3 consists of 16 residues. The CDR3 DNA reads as TGTGCCAGCAGGGAGTCTCCGGGACAGTTGACGGGGGAGCTGTTTTTT. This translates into CASRESPGQLTGELFF.

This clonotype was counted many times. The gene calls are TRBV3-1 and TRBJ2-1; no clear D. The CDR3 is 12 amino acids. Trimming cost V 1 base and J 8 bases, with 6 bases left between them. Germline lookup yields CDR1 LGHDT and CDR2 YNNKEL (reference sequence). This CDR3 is CASSQVRHEQFF. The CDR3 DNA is TGTGCCAGCAGCCAAGTTAGGCATGAGCAGTTCTTC.

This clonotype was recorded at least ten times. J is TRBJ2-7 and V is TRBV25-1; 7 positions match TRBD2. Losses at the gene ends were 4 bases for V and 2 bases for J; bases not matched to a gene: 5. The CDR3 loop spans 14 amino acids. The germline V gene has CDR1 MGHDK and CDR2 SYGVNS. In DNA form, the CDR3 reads TGTGCCAGCAGTGGAGCTGGGGGGGCCTACGAGCAGTACTTC. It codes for CASSGAGGAYEQYF.

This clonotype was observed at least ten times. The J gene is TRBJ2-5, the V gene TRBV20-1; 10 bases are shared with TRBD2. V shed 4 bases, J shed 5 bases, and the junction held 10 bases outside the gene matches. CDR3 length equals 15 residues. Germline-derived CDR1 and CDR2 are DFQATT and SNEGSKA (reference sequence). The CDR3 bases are TGCAGTGCTATAGGTGGGCTAGCGGGAGTCGAGACCCAGTACTTC. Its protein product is CSAIGGLAGVETQYF.

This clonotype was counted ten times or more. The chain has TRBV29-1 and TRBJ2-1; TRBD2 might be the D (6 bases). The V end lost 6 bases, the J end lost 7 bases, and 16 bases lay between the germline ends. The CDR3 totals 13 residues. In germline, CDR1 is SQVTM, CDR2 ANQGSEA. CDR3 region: CSVTGAGRNEQFF. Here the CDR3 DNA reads TGCAGCGTGACGGGAGCGGGCAGAAATGAGCAGTTCTTC.

CDR3 nucleotides: TGCGCCACCGGGACCCGAAGTGAAAAACTGTTTTTT. This translates into CATGTRSEKLFF. The chain is built from TRBV4-1 and TRBJ1-4; D perhaps matches TRBD1 (5 bases). Per germline, CDR1 MGHRA and CDR2 YSYEKL. The CDR3 covers 12 residues. Trimming stripped 10 bases from V and 7 bases from J, with 13 bases between.

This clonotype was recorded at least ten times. The CDR3, as DNA: TGTGCCAGCAGCCCCCCAATTGGGCAGGACCAAGAGACCCAGTACTTC. It encodes CASSPPIGQDQETQYF. The V gene is TRBV9, the J gene TRBJ2-5; D uncertain. The V gene lost 4 bases and the J gene lost 0 bases, with 16 bases spanning the gap. This CDR3 contains 16 residues. Germline CDR1 SGDLS, CDR2 YYNGEE.

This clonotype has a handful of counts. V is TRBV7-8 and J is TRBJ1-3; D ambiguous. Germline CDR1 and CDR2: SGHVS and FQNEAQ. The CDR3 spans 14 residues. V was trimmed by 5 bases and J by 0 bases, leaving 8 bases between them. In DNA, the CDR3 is TGTGCCAGCAGCCCCCCCCCCTCTGGAAACACCATATATTTT. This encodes CASSPPPSGNTIYF.

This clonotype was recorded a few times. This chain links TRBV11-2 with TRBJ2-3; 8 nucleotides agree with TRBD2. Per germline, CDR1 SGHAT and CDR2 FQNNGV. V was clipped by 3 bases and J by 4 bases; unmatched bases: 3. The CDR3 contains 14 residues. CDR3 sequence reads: CASSFTGGADTQYF. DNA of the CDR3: TGTGCCAGCAGCTTCACGGGAGGGGCAGATACGCAGTATTTT.

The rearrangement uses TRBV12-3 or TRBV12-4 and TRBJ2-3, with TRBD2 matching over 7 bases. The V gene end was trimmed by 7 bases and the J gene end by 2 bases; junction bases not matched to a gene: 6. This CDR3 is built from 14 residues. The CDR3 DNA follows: TGTGCCAGCACCGCAGCGGGAACCACAGATACGCAGTATTTT. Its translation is CASTAAGTTDTQYF.

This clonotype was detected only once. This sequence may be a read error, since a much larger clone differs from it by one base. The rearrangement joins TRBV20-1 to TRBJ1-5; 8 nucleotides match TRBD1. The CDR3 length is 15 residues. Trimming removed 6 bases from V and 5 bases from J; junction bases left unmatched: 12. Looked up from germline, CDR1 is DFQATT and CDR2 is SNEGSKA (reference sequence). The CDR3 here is CSANRDRWPHQPQHF. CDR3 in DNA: TGCAGTGCAAACCGGGACAGGTGGCCCCATCAGCCCCAGCATTTT.

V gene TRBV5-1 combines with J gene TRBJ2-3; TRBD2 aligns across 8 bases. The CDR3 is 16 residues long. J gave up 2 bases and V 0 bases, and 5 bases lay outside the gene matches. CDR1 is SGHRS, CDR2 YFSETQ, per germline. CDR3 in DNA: TGCGCCAGCAGCTTGGAACTAGCGGCCCACACAGATACGCAGTATTTT. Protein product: CASSLELAAHTDTQYF.

This chain's CDR3 is CASTDTSGGWGYTDTQYF. The CDR3 nucleotides are TGTGCCAGCACCGACACTAGCGGGGGATGGGGATACACAGATACGCAGTATTTT. The chain is built from TRBV7-8 and TRBJ2-3; 11 nucleotides agree with TRBD2. The CDR3 runs 18 residues. In germline, CDR1 is SGHVS, CDR2 FQNEAQ. J gave up 2 bases and V 7 bases, and 14 bases lay outside the gene matches.

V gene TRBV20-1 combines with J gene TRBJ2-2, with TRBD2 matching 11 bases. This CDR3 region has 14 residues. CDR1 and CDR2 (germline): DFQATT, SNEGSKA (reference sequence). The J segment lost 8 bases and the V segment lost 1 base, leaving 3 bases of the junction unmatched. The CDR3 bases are TGCAGTGCTAGAGTGGCTAGCGGGAGGGGGGAGCTGTTTTTT. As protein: CSARVASGRGELFF.

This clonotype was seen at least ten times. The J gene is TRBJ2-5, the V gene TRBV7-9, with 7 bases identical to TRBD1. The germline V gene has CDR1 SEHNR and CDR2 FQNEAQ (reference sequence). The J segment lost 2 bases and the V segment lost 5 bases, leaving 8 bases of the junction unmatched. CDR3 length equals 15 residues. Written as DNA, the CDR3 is TGTGCCAGCAGCACCCAGGGGGAGTATCAAGAGACCCAGTACTTC. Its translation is CASSTQGEYQETQYF.

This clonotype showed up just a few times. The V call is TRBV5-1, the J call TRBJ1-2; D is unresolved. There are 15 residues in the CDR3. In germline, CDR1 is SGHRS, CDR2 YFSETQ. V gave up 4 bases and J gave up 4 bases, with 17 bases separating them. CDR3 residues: CASSPETALSYGYTF. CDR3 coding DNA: TGCGCCAGCAGCCCCGAGACGGCGTTGAGCTATGGCTACACCTTC.

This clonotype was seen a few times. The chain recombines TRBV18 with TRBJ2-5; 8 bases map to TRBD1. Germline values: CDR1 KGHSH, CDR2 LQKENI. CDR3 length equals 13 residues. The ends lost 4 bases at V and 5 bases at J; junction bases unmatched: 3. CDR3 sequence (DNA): TGTGCCAGCTCACAGGGACAGGATGAGACCCAGTACTTC. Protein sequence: CASSQGQDETQYF.

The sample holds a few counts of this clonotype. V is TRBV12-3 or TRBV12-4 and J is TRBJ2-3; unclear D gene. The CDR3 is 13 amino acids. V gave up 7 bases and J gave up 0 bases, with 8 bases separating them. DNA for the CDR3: TGTGCCAGCACCCGGTCTAGCACAGATACGCAGTATTTT. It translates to CASTRSSTDTQYF.

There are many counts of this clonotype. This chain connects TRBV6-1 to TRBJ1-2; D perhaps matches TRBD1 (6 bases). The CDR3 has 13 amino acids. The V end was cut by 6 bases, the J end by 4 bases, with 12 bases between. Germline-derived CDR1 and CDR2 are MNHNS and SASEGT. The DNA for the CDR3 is TGTGCCAGCAGCCCAGGGGTCCGCTATGGCTACACCTTC. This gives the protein CASSPGVRYGYTF.